Below, one TCR beta chain is given with its context. There is no known antigen for this receptor. No qualities accompany the bases; no much larger clone lies one base away. Genomic DNA was isolated with the QIAamp DNA kit from frozen aliquots of single-cell suspensions that had not been sorted. The tumour samples consisted of non-small cell lung cancer tissue that had been surgically resected. Tissues were received within 2 hours of resection and processed immediately into single-cell suspensions. Tissue was mechanically dissociated and enzymatically digested with DNase I, collagenase I and hyaluronidase for approximately 32 minutes at 37 °C, then filtered and RBC-lysed. These data belong to a study of immune cell composition in non-small cell lung cancer (TCRdb year 2017). Turning to the overall study: Histologic subtype was assigned using H&E plus p63, CK5, Napsin A and TTF-1 immunohistochemistry, mainly lung adenocarcinoma or squamous cell carcinoma. Using Adaptive Biotechnologies, the researchers ran TCR-beta sequencing on approximately 37 paired NSCLC tumour and non-adjacent lung specimens, along with some 24 tumour-only specimens. Supplementary cohort #1, around nine lung adenocarcinoma cases, had paired tumour/lung TCR-beta sequencing and TIL populations generated to assess tumour reactivity. The subtype comparisons left out a few tumour specimens with TCR-beta data because those specimens were rare histological subtypes.

The CDR3 measures 15 amino acids from cysteine to phenylalanine. Only the CDR3 portion is preserved as DNA: 45 bases, with reading frame beginning at the first base. Looking up the germline V gene yields CDR1 SGHAT and CDR2 FQNNGV. Relative to germline, V is missing 5 bases and J is missing 3 bases, with 9 bases of the junction outside any gene match. TCR-beta CDR3 regions were amplified from genomic DNA by a two-step multiplex PCR, with the second step adding Illumina-compatible adaptors. As a commercial immunoSEQ service, TCR-beta immunosequencing was carried out on an Illumina platform. The original pipeline was this. Repertoires were described by productive clonality and by Top 10 Clones, which is the percentage of T-cell templates coming from the ten most frequent sequences. Productive clonality had a range of 0 to 1, where 1 means a monoclonal population. Sequences comprising at least 0.1% of tumour T-cell templates but absent from matched non-adjacent lung were defined as tumour-associated clones and were identified via log10 scatter plots. Analyses were done in GraphPad Prism7 and R, with Student's t-tests for two-group comparisons, ANOVA for stages, and linear regression for relationships. Imported from immuneACCESS, the table was reduced by TCRdb to in-frame sequences with V and J called. These copies leave out some clones; in studies compared against another copy, an unresolved V gene accounts for under half, and the cause of the remainder is not known. V, J and clone size are those of that table, while D and trimming were read from the DNA. In all, the sample holds 11,000 to 15,000 clones, and roughly 73% of those were seen once. The leading ten clones occupy roughly an eighth of the sample.

Broad study findings and their caveats: No significant correlation was found between smoking pack-years and tumour TCR-beta clonality. Nearly half of NSCLC cases had tumour-associated clones >0.5%, found in 33% of adenocarcinomas compared with under 80% of squamous carcinomas. The reactivity cohort was only roughly 9 cases, and tumour-reactive clones were not shown to share sequences with the dominant in vivo tumour-associated clones. Across 10 or so adenocarcinoma cases, the maximal tumour-associated clone frequency showed a strong correlation with TIL tumour reactivity, but overall clonality showed no such correlation. Lung squamous cell carcinoma tumours had significantly higher Top 10 clone scores and productive clonality than lung adenocarcinoma tumours.

The TCR sequence derives from a human donor with non-small cell lung cancer. The chain was built from TRBV11-2 and TRBJ1-2, with 7 bases matching TRBD1. The sequencing input was lung tumor tissue. The CDR3 corresponds to CASSRSTGNYYGYTF. DNA sequence: TGTGCCAGCAGCCGTTCGACAGGGAACTACTATGGCTACACCTTC.